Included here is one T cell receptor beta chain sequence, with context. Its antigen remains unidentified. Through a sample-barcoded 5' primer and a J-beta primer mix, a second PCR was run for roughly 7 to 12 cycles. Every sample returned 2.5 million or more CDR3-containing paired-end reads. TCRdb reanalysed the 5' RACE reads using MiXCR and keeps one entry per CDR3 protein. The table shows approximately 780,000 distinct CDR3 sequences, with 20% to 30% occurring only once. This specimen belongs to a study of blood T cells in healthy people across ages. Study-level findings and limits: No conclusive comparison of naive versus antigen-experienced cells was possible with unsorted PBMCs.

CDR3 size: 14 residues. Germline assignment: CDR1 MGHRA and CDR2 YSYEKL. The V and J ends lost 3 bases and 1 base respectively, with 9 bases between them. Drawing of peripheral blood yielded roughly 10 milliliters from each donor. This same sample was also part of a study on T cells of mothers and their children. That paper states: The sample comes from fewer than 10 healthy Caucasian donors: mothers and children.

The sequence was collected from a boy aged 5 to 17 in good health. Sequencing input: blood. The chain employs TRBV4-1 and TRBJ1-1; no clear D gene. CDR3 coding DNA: TGCGCCAGCAGCCATAACCGAGGGAACACTGAAGCTTTCTTT. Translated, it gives CASSHNRGNTEAFF.